What follows are 21 T cell receptor beta chains derived from one specimen sequenced in a study of T cells after yellow fever vaccination. TCRdb reanalysed the 5' RACE reads using MiXCR and keeps one entry per CDR3 protein. This table has about 430,000 distinct CDR3 sequences, roughly a sixth appearing once. Sequencing used PBMCs, obtained before the yellow fever booster vaccination. The receptors were sampled from a man aged 18 to 30 who received the YFV17D yellow fever vaccine.

In its sample, this clonotype was seen a few times. The chain recombines TRBV20-1 with TRBJ2-7; 8 nucleotides line up with TRBD2. CDR3 length: 15 residues. The junction had 17 bases not matched to a gene; V was cut back by 6 bases and J by 7 bases. Germline CDR1 and CDR2: DFQATT and SNEGSKA (reference sequence). The CDR3 coding sequence is TGCAGTGCACCTAGGGCGGGGGGCGTGCCTCGGGAGCAGTACTTC. Protein: CSAPRAGGVPREQYF.

This sequence joins TRBV15 and TRBJ1-6; the D gene is possibly TRBD1 (5 bases). The CDR3 length is 14 residues. V lost 3 bases and J lost 2, with 5 bases in between. Per germline, CDR1 LNHNV and CDR2 YYDKDF (reference sequence). For the CDR3, the DNA is TGTGCCACCAGCAGGGACACCTATAATTCACCCCTCCACTTT. Protein product: CATSRDTYNSPLHF.

This sequence joins TRBV5-1 and TRBJ2-1; 7 bases are a match to TRBD1. The CDR3 covers 15 residues. Germline V gene lookup returns CDR1 SGHRS and CDR2 YFSETQ. Germline trimming cut 3 bases from V and 6 bases from J; bases unmatched to any gene: 9. The CDR3 coding sequence is TGCGCCAGCAGCTCCCGGGACAGCCAATTCAATGAGCAGTTCTTC. It codes for CASSSRDSQFNEQFF.

This rearrangement joins TRBV11-2 to TRBJ2-7; the match to TRBD1 covers 10 bases. The V and J ends lost 6 bases and 6 bases, in that order; junction bases with no gene match: 8. Germline values: CDR1 SGHAT, CDR2 FQNNGV. The CDR3 contains 14 residues. The CDR3 nucleotides read TGTGCCAGCAGGGGACAGGGGCGGGAACGCGAGCAGTACTTC. This sequence encodes CASRGQGREREQYF.

This clonotype was seen at least ten times. This chain joins TRBV7-2 and TRBJ2-1; 11 positions agree with TRBD2. Trimming cost V 7 bases and J 10 bases; bases outside gene matches: 12. Per the germline V gene, CDR1 is SGHTA and CDR2 is FQGNSA. This CDR3 comprises 15 residues. In DNA, the CDR3 is TGTGCCAGCAACCTTCCCGTAGCGGGGGGGCTGGAGCAGTTCTTC. It codes for CASNLPVAGGLEQFF.

A few counts support this clonotype. The chain links TRBV7-2 to TRBJ2-3; 11 positions match TRBD2. The CDR3 loop spans 15 amino acids. Per germline, CDR1 SGHTA and CDR2 FQGNSA. Unmatched junction bases numbered 3, after V lost 5 bases and J lost 2 bases. The CDR3 region is CASSASGGNTDTQYF. Written as DNA, the CDR3 is TGTGCCAGCAGCGCTAGCGGGGGGAACACAGATACGCAGTATTTT.

The rearrangement links TRBV12-3 or TRBV12-4 to TRBJ1-1; 7 positions match TRBD1. Trimming cost V 5 bases and J 6 bases; bases outside gene matches: 12. The CDR3 covers 15 residues. The CDR3 loop is CASSPSPGGRAEAFF. CDR3 in DNA: TGTGCCAGCAGTCCCAGCCCAGGGGGGCGGGCTGAAGCTTTCTTT.

This clonotype was observed many times. This chain uses TRBV20-1 with TRBJ2-1, with D unresolved. Deletions cut 5 bases from V and 1 base from J, with 9 bases between. The CDR3 covers 13 residues. Germline V gene lookup returns CDR1 DFQATT and CDR2 SNEGSKA (reference sequence). The DNA for the CDR3 is TGCAGTGCTCAGGACGATTCCTACAATGAGCAGTTCTTC. Residues: CSAQDDSYNEQFF.

The chain uses TRBV19 and TRBJ2-7; TRBD2 is a possible D gene (6 bases). V lost 3 bases and J lost 6, with 15 bases in between. CDR3 length: 14 amino acids. Germline V gene lookup returns CDR1 LNHDA and CDR2 SQIVND (reference sequence). The CDR3 region has the DNA TGTGCCAGTAGTATGGAGGGCAACGGCGCCGAGCAGTACTTC. Encoded protein: CASSMEGNGAEQYF. Using reference TRBV19 and TRBJ2-7 for the parts outside the CDR3, the full variable domain is DGGITQSPKYLFRKEGQNVTLSCEQNLNHDAMYWYRQDPGQGLRLIYYSQIVNDFQKGDIAEGYSVSREKKESFPLTVTSAQKNPTAFYLCASSMEGNGAEQYFGPGTRLTVT.

The J gene is TRBJ1-5, the V gene TRBV20-1; no definite D call. The V and J ends lost 6 bases and 7 bases respectively, with 19 bases between them. CDR3 length: 14 amino acids. Germline V gene lookup returns CDR1 DFQATT and CDR2 SNEGSKA (reference sequence). The chain's CDR3 is CSADEPDIHQPQHF. The CDR3 bases are TGCAGTGCAGACGAACCAGACATACACCAGCCCCAGCATTTT.

This clonotype came up a few times. The CDR3: CASSLFGTGADTQYF. The CDR3 bases are TGTGCCAGCAGTTTATTTGGGACAGGGGCAGATACGCAGTATTTT. The chain combines TRBV12-3 or TRBV12-4 with TRBJ2-3, with 10 bases aligning to TRBD1. This CDR3 is 15 amino acids long. The junction had 3 bases not matched to a gene; V was cut back by 2 bases and J by 4 bases.

The V and J genes are TRBV20-1 and TRBJ2-3; D possibly corresponds to TRBD1 (5 bases). Germline V gives CDR1 DFQATT, CDR2 SNEGSKA (reference sequence). Trimming left V 5 bases short and J 3 bases short, with 12 bases between. This CDR3 has 13 residues. The CDR3 sequence is CSAWAGPTDTQYF. CDR3 DNA sequence: TGCAGTGCTTGGGCAGGGCCGACAGATACGCAGTATTTT.

The sample holds a few counts of this clonotype. The chain recombines TRBV10-3 with TRBJ1-5, with 7 bases matching TRBD1. Germline lookup yields CDR1 ENHRY and CDR2 SYGVKD. This CDR3 region has 13 residues. The ends lost 3 bases at V and 6 bases at J; junction bases unmatched: 2. This CDR3 reads CAISEQGFQPQHF. The CDR3 nucleotides are TGTGCCATCAGTGAACAGGGGTTTCAGCCCCAGCATTTT.

The V call is TRBV4-1, the J call TRBJ2-5; 7 bases align to TRBD2. Trimming took 0 bases from V and 5 from J; bases not matched to a gene: 12. This CDR3 is built from 17 residues. Germline-derived CDR1 and CDR2 are MGHRA and YSYEKL. In nucleotides, the CDR3 is TGCGCCAGCAGCCAAGAACAAGGCGGGGGAGCCCTGGAGACCCAGTACTTC. It specifies CASSQEQGGGALETQYF.

In its sample, this clonotype was seen a few times. CDR3: CSVGIRGAEKLFF. The CDR3 DNA sequence: TGCAGCGTTGGAATTAGGGGAGCTGAAAAACTGTTTTTT. The rearrangement joins TRBV29-1 to TRBJ1-4; perhaps TRBD1 as D (5 bases). The CDR3 has 13 amino acids. V gave up 4 bases and J gave up 7 bases, with 13 bases separating them. The germline gives CDR1 SQVTM, CDR2 ANQGSEA.

The CDR3 protein is CASSTRGGQGAHGYTF. In DNA, the CDR3 is TGTGCCAGCAGCACCCGGGGGGGACAGGGGGCGCATGGCTACACCTTC. The chain carries TRBV6-6 and TRBJ1-2, with 12 bases matching TRBD1. Germline V gene lookup returns CDR1 MNHNY and CDR2 SVGAGI (reference sequence). The ends lost 6 bases at V and 6 bases at J; junction bases unmatched: 11. The CDR3 extends over 16 amino acids.

Here the CDR3 DNA reads TGCAGCGTCGCGGACATTTCCTACGAGCAGTACTTC. It translates to CSVADISYEQYF. The J gene is TRBJ2-7, the V gene TRBV29-1, with D perhaps matching TRBD1 (5 bases). Germline V lookup: CDR1 SQVTM, CDR2 ANQGSEA. Between the trimmed V and J ends, which lost 6 bases and 1 base, there was a span of 10 bases. CDR3 length: 12 residues.

The chain combines TRBV24-1 with TRBJ2-7; a weak D match, TRBD1 (6 bases). CDR1 is KGHDR and CDR2 is SFDVKD in the germline V gene. V lost 0 bases to trimming and J lost 3 bases, with 17 bases between them. The CDR3 runs to 17 residues. The CDR3 protein is CATSDLRTATDLYEQYF. For the CDR3, the DNA is TGTGCCACCAGTGATTTGAGGACAGCGACCGACCTCTACGAGCAGTACTTC.

The rearrangement links TRBV11-2 to TRBJ2-2; either TRBD1 or TRBD2 may supply D (5 bases each). Between the trimmed V and J ends, which lost 4 bases and 0 bases, there was a span of 12 bases. This CDR3 spans 16 amino acids. Germline V CDR1 and CDR2: SGHAT, FQNNGV. CDR3 sequence reads: CASSWDPDANTGELFF. The DNA for the CDR3 is TGTGCCAGCAGCTGGGACCCCGACGCGAACACCGGGGAGCTGTTTTTT.

In this sample, this clonotype turned up once. The chain combines TRBV7-2 with TRBJ1-5; D not resolved. Trimming took off 3 bases at V and 1 base at J, with 10 bases between the two ends. The germline CDR1 and CDR2 sequences are SGHTA and FQGNSA. This CDR3 spans 15 amino acids. The CDR3 is CASSLGPESNQPQHF. CDR3 coding DNA: TGTGCCAGCAGCTTGGGCCCAGAGAGCAATCAGCCCCAGCATTTT.

This rearrangement joins TRBV7-2 to TRBJ2-1, with 7 bases identical to TRBD2. CDR3 length: 13 residues. The ends lost 6 bases at V and 12 bases at J; junction bases unmatched: 11. The germline V gene has CDR1 SGHTA and CDR2 FQGNSA. In DNA form, the CDR3 reads TGTGCCAGCAGGGGTGCTAGCGGCCTAGGGCAGTTCTTC. Protein sequence: CASRGASGLGQFF. The full variable domain, rest sourced from reference TRBV7-2 and TRBJ2-1, is GAGVSQSPSNKVTEKGKDVELRCDPISGHTALYWYRQSLGQGLEFLIYFQGNSAPDKSGLPSDRFSAERTGGSVSTLTIQRTQQEDSAVYLCASRGASGLGQFFGPGTRLTVL.